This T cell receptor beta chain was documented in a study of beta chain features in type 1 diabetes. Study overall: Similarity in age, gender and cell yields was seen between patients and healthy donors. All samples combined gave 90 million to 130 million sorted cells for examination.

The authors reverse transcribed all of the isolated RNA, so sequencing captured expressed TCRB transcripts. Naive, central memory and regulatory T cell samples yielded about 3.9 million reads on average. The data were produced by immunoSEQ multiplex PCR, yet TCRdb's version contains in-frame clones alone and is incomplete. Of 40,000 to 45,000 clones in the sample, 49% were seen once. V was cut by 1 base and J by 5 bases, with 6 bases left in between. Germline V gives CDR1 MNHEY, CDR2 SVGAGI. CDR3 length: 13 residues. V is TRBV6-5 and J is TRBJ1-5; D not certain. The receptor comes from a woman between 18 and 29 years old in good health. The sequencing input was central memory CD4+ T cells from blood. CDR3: CASSYYRDQPQHF. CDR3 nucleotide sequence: TGTGCCAGCAGTTACTACAGAGATCAGCCCCAGCATTTT.